A selection of T cell receptor beta chains follows, all from one sample in a study of blood T cell repertoires in COVID-19. Generated by immunoSEQ multiplex PCR, the TCRdb table keeps only in-frame clones and is missing some. Of approximately 94,000 clones listed, around 88% are singletons. The material sequenced was peripheral blood. These receptors all come from a woman aged 70-85 years with acute or convalescent COVID-19. Each CDR3 is given with its conserved first and last residue. A D gene is named only where the DNA matches it firmly. A clone size is listed for some rows: how often the clone was seen (once, few, many), or a class if it is expanded.

CDR3nt,CDR3aa,j_gene,v_gene,d_gene,abundance
TGTGCCAGCACCCTAAACCGGGACAGAGGTAATGAGCAGTTCTTC,CASTLNRDRGNEQFF,TRBJ2-1,TRBV11-2,TRBD1,once
TGCAGCGTCCTCCCGACTAGCGGGAGGGTCAATGAGCAGTTCTTC,CSVLPTSGRVNEQFF,TRBJ2-1,TRBV29-1,TRBD2,-
TGTGCCAGCAGCTTGCGGGAGACCCAGTACTTC,CASSLRETQYF,TRBJ2-5,TRBV5-6,-,-
TGTGCCAGCAGCCAAGGCAGGTTCGGAGGCGAGCAGTACTTC,CASSQGRFGGEQYF,TRBJ2-7,TRBV3-1/TRBV3-2,-,-
TGTGCCAGCAGTTTACAACAGGGGGATCAGCCCCAGCATTTT,CASSLQQGDQPQHF,TRBJ1-5,TRBV6-5,TRBD1,-
TGTGCCAGCAGCTTAGCGGGACAGTACATCTACGAGCAGTACTTC,CASSLAGQYIYEQYF,TRBJ2-7,TRBV7-2,TRBD1,-
TGTGCCAGCATCAGTCAGCGGGAGGACTACAATGAGCAGTTCTTC,CASISQREDYNEQFF,TRBJ2-1,TRBV7-9,TRBD2,-
TGTGCCAGCAGTCATGGGGCTGCCACTGAAGCTTTCTTT,CASSHGAATEAFF,TRBJ1-1,TRBV6-2/TRBV6-3,-,-
TGTGCCAGCAGTAGCACCCCAACTAATGAAAAACTGTTTTTT,CASSSTPTNEKLFF,TRBJ1-4,TRBV6-5,-,-
TGTGCCAGCAGTTACTCCAGGGTTTCTGCCTATGGCTACACCTTC,CASSYSRVSAYGYTF,TRBJ1-2,TRBV6-6,-,-
TGTGCCAGCAGCGTAGGGACTAGCGGGGGTCCCAATGAGCAGTTCTTC,CASSVGTSGGPNEQFF,TRBJ2-1,TRBV9,TRBD2,-
TGCGCCAGCAGCCAAGGCCCGACTAGCGGTAGACAAGAGACCCAGTACTTC,CASSQGPTSGRQETQYF,TRBJ2-5,TRBV4-1,TRBD2,-
TGTGCCAGCAGTTTTGGAGGTGGCCTCAATGAGCAGTTCTTC,CASSFGGGLNEQFF,TRBJ2-1,TRBV28,-,once
TGCGCCAGCAGCCAAGCTTTACAGGTTATGCGGCAAGAGACCCAGTACTTC,CASSQALQVMRQETQYF,TRBJ2-5,TRBV4-1,-,-
TGCAGTGCGGGACAGGGGGGTGGCTACACCTTC,CSAGQGGGYTF,TRBJ1-2,TRBV20-1,TRBD1,-
TGTGCCAGACCGGACTATGGGCAGTTCTTC,CARPDYGQFF,TRBJ2-1,TRBV21-1,-,-
TGCGCCAGCAGCCGAGACAGAAATGGCTACACCTTC,CASSRDRNGYTF,TRBJ1-2,TRBV5-1,-,-
TGTGCCAGCAGCTTTAGTATGAACACTGAAGCTTTCTTT,CASSFSMNTEAFF,TRBJ1-1,TRBV5-4,-,once
TGTGCCAGCAGCTTCGGGGACAGGGGGAACTATGGCTACACCTTC,CASSFGDRGNYGYTF,TRBJ1-2,TRBV13,TRBD1,-
TGTGCCAGCAGCCCGGGGGGGCCGGATCTCAATGAGCAGTTCTTC,CASSPGGPDLNEQFF,TRBJ2-1,TRBV5-4,TRBD2,-
TGTGCCAGCAGTGAATCGATCGGGAGACCCACAGATACGCAGTATTTT,CASSESIGRPTDTQYF,TRBJ2-3,TRBV2,-,-
TGTGCCAGCAGCTTAGCTCGGAGGATACCCACAGATACGCAGTATTTT,CASSLARRIPTDTQYF,TRBJ2-3,TRBV11-1,-,once
TGTGCCAGCAGCCAACTCTCAAGAGGGGGAGCCGGAGAAGAGACCCAGTACTTC,CASSQLSRGGAGEETQYF,TRBJ2-5,TRBV3-1/TRBV3-2,-,-
TGTGCCAGCAGCGGAGCCGGGACAGGAATCTATGGCTACACCTTC,CASSGAGTGIYGYTF,TRBJ1-2,TRBV9,TRBD1,-
TGTGCCAGCTCATCCATTGGAGATACAGGGGGGGCAGCTAACTATGGCTACACCTTC,CASSSIGDTGGAANYGYTF,TRBJ1-2,TRBV18,TRBD1,-
TGTGCCAGCAGTTACCGGAGTCAGGGGGCCGGCACTGAAGCTTTCTTT,CASSYRSQGAGTEAFF,TRBJ1-1,TRBV6-5,TRBD1,-
TGCGCCAGCAGCCGGCCGGGTTCCGGAGAGACCCAGTACTTC,CASSRPGSGETQYF,TRBJ2-5,TRBV5-1,-,-
TGCGCCAGCAGCTTGGGAGGACAGGCGGAAAAACTGTTTTTT,CASSLGGQAEKLFF,TRBJ1-4,TRBV5-1,TRBD1,-
TGTGCCAGCAGCTCACCAAGCAACGGACTTGGTGGCACTGAAGCTTTCTTT,CASSSPSNGLGGTEAFF,TRBJ1-1,TRBV13,-,-
TGCGCCAGCAGCTTTCAAATAGTCTCAGATACGCAGTATTTT,CASSFQIVSDTQYF,TRBJ2-3,TRBV5-1,-,-
TGTGCCAGCAGCTCCGGGGTAGCGCCCGTCGATGAGCAGTTCTTC,CASSSGVAPVDEQFF,TRBJ2-1,TRBV13,-,-
TGTGCCAGCAGCCCAATACTAGCGGTCCCGGGAAGTTGGAACGAGCAGTACTTC,CASSPILAVPGSWNEQYF,TRBJ2-7,TRBV3-1/TRBV3-2,TRBD2,-
TGTGCCAGCAGTTATGGCGGGGAATCCTACAATGAGCAGTTCTTC,CASSYGGESYNEQFF,TRBJ2-1,TRBV6-5,-,-
TGCGCCAGCAGCTTACCGACTAGCTCCTACAATGAGCAGTTCTTC,CASSLPTSSYNEQFF,TRBJ2-1,TRBV5-1,-,-